These 18 T cell receptor beta chains were all obtained from the same sample, sequenced in a study of blood T cell repertoires in COVID-19. The protocol was immunoSEQ multiplex PCR, while the TCRdb copy is restricted to in-frame clones and leaves out a portion. Of approximately 250,000 clones in the sample, 88% were seen once. Sequencing was carried out using PBMCs or T cells enriched from blood (not recorded which). Receptor source: a woman in her twenties or thirties who had recovered from COVID-19.

J is TRBJ2-1 and V is TRBV10-3; 8 bases map to TRBD1. CDR1 and CDR2 from the germline V gene are ENHRY and SYGVKD. With 3 bases clipped from V and 2 bases from J, the junction kept 12 bases outside the gene matches. The CDR3 extends over 18 amino acids. This CDR3 reads CAISDNRGKTHTYNEQFF. The DNA for the CDR3 is TGTGCCATCAGTGACAACAGGGGGAAAACCCACACCTACAATGAGCAGTTCTTC.

The rearrangement uses TRBV25-1 and TRBJ1-6, with D possibly matching TRBD1 (5 bases). Trimming removed 10 bases from V and 7 bases from J, with 14 bases in between. This CDR3 region has 13 residues. Germline V gene data show CDR1 as MGHDK and CDR2 as SYGVNS. CDR3 in DNA: TGTGCCATCTCTGGGACTGGAAATTCACCCCTCCACTTT. It codes for CAISGTGNSPLHF.

The rearrangement joins TRBV5-5 to TRBJ1-5, with TRBD1 identical over 8 bases. V shed 4 bases, J shed 4 bases, and the junction held 7 bases outside the gene matches. This CDR3 has 15 amino acids. Germline-derived CDR1 and CDR2 are SGHKS and YYEKEE (reference sequence). Here the CDR3 DNA reads TGTGCCAGCAGCATCGACAGGGGTCGGAATCAGCCCCAGCATTTT. Translated, it gives CASSIDRGRNQPQHF. The full variable domain, with the rest looked up from reference TRBV5-5 and TRBJ1-5, is DAGVTQSPTHLIKTRGQQVTLRCSPISGHKSVSWYQQVLGQGPQFIFQYYEKEERGRGNFPDRFSARQFPNYSSELNVNALLLGDSALYLCASSIDRGRNQPQHFGDGTRLSIL.

There are a few counts of this clone. V gene TRBV18 combines with J gene TRBJ1-5, with 7 positions matching TRBD1. The germline V gene encodes CDR1 KGHSH and CDR2 LQKENI. The V segment lost 3 bases and the J segment 3 bases; nucleotides outside the gene matches: 17. This CDR3 region has 19 residues. The CDR3 loop is CASSPSQLLGQTINQPQHF. As DNA, the CDR3 is TGTGCCAGCTCACCGAGTCAACTTTTGGGACAGACTATCAATCAGCCCCAGCATTTT.

In nucleotides, the CDR3 is TGTGCCAGCAGCTTTCTGGGGACAGGGGTTCAACGAGTCCTGACTTTC. This encodes CASSFLGTGVQRVLTF. V is TRBV5-6 and J is TRBJ2-6, with TRBD1 matching 10 bases. Trimming took 2 bases from V and 13 from J; bases not matched to a gene: 12. The CDR3 spans 16 residues. Germline CDR1 is SGHDT and CDR2 is YYEEEE. Together with reference TRBV5-6 and TRBJ2-6, the CDR3 gives the full variable domain: DAGVTQSPTHLIKTRGQQVTLRCSPKSGHDTVSWYQQALGQGPQFIFQYYEEEERQRGNFPDRFSGHQFPNYSSELNVNALLLGDSALYLCASSFLGTGVQRVLTFGAGSRLTVL.

The chain has TRBV10-3 and TRBJ2-7; maybe TRBD2 (5 bases). V lost 3 bases, J lost 3 bases, and 9 bases lay in between. The V gene's germline CDR1 is ENHRY and CDR2 SYGVKD. CDR3 length: 13 residues. CDR3 DNA sequence: TGTGCCATCAGTGATCCCGAGGGCTACGAGCAGTACTTC. Its protein product is CAISDPEGYEQYF.

The J gene is TRBJ1-2, the V gene TRBV9; D remains ambiguous. The V gene lost 5 bases and the J gene lost 4 bases, with 9 bases spanning the gap. Per the germline V gene, CDR1 is SGDLS and CDR2 is YYNGEE. The length of the CDR3 is 12 residues. The CDR3 coding sequence is TGTGCCAGCAGTCATAGAGGCTATGGCTACACCTTC. Its translation is CASSHRGYGYTF.

J is TRBJ1-3 and V is TRBV28, with D unresolved. CDR3 length: 13 residues. Per the germline V gene, CDR1 is MDHEN and CDR2 is SYDVKM. Trimming pared 10 bases from V and 0 bases from J, leaving 10 bases between. CDR3 protein: CAISGLSGNTIYF. The CDR3 nucleotides read TGTGCCATTTCGGGTCTCTCTGGAAACACCATATATTTT.

CDR3 DNA: TGTGCCATCAGTGAGGGGACAGGGACGGCTTTGAATGGCTACACCTTC. This gives the protein CAISEGTGTALNGYTF. This chain joins TRBV10-3 and TRBJ1-2, with TRBD1 matching 9 bases. V was pared by 2 bases and J by 6 bases, with 10 bases of the junction left unmatched. Germline V gene sequence: CDR1 ENHRY, CDR2 SYGVKD. This CDR3 region has 16 residues.

The V gene is TRBV6-2 or TRBV6-3, the J gene TRBJ2-1, with D possibly TRBD2 on 7 matching bases. CDR1 and CDR2 from the germline V gene are MNHEY and SVGEGT. The CDR3 sequence is 17 residues long. Trimming shortened V by 4 bases and J by 6 bases, and 22 bases separated the two germline ends. The DNA for the CDR3 is TGTGCCAGCAGTTGGACCCGGGGGGCTAGCGTGTTCAATGAGCAGTTCTTC. This gives the protein CASSWTRGASVFNEQFF.

The V and J genes are TRBV2 and TRBJ2-7; a possible D gene is TRBD2 (5 bases). The CDR3 loop spans 14 amino acids. Trimming pared 8 bases from V and 4 bases from J, leaving 18 bases between. Germline values: CDR1 SNHLY, CDR2 FYNNEI. As DNA, the CDR3 is TGTGCCAGCTCGGAAAGTGGGCGGGTTTACGAGCAGTACTTC. Its translation: CASSESGRVYEQYF.

The table lists this clone with a count of one. The V gene is TRBV11-1, the J gene TRBJ2-1; a weak D match, TRBD2 (5 bases). Looked up from germline, CDR1 is SGHAT and CDR2 is FQDESV (reference sequence). Trimming removed 1 base at V and 7 bases at J, with 11 bases between. The CDR3 runs 14 residues. In DNA form, the CDR3 reads TGTGCCAGCAGCTTAGAGGCTAGCATGAATGAGCAGTTCTTC. It is translated as CASSLEASMNEQFF.

The genes are TRBV27 and TRBJ1-2; TRBD1 is a possible D gene (5 bases). Germline V gene sequence: CDR1 MNHEY, CDR2 SMNVEV (reference sequence). Trimming left V 1 base short and J 4 bases short, with 19 bases between. The CDR3 covers 17 residues. The CDR3 nucleotides are TGTGCCAGCAGTTTATACCCCCTGGGAGGGGATGTCTATGGCTACACCTTC. It codes for CASSLYPLGGDVYGYTF.

The J gene is TRBJ2-2, the V gene TRBV5-1; 7 nucleotides align to TRBD2. The CDR3 contains 15 residues. V shed 5 bases and J 5 bases; nucleotides not matched to a gene: 9. Germline V CDR1 and CDR2: SGHRS, YFSETQ. CDR3 sequence: CASRKGRGATGELFF. In DNA form, the CDR3 reads TGCGCCAGCAGGAAGGGGAGGGGAGCGACCGGGGAGCTGTTTTTT.

The V gene is TRBV2, the J gene TRBJ2-7; 10 bases map to TRBD2. This CDR3 is 15 amino acids long. J gave up 3 bases and V 7 bases, and 9 bases lay outside the gene matches. In germline, CDR1 is SNHLY, CDR2 FYNNEI. CDR3 sequence reads: CASNLKAGGFYEQYF. CDR3 bases: TGTGCCAGCAACCTTAAAGCGGGAGGGTTCTACGAGCAGTACTTC.

The count of this clone is one. The same CDR3 also results from other DNA sequences found in this sample. The rearrangement joins TRBV5-1 to TRBJ2-3, with 9 bases lining up with TRBD1. The J segment lost 0 bases and the V segment lost 5 bases, leaving 1 base of the junction unmatched. The CDR3 spans 14 residues. Germline V gene lookup returns CDR1 SGHRS and CDR2 YFSETQ. The CDR3 sequence: CASSGQGSTDTQYF. As DNA, the CDR3 is TGCGCCAGCAGTGGACAGGGGAGCACAGATACGCAGTATTTT.

This clone was seen a handful of times. CDR3: CASNSQGLYGYTF. DNA for the CDR3: TGTGCCAGCAACTCCCAGGGCTTATATGGCTACACCTTC. The chain joins TRBV28 to TRBJ1-2; possibly TRBD1 for D (5 bases). Trimming cost V 7 bases and J 5 bases, with 14 bases left between them. CDR3 length: 13 residues. CDR1 is MDHEN and CDR2 is SYDVKM in the germline V gene.

The CDR3 nucleotides read TGTGCCAGCAGCGCCTTGCTGGCTAGCGGGAGGTGTGAGCAGTTCTTC. Translating gives CASSALLASGRCEQFF. The chain recombines TRBV7-7 with TRBJ2-1; 11 positions agree with TRBD2. Trimming cost V 5 bases and J 9 bases; bases outside gene matches: 12. The CDR3 is made up of 16 amino acids. Germline assignment: CDR1 SSHAT and CDR2 FNYEAQ (reference sequence).